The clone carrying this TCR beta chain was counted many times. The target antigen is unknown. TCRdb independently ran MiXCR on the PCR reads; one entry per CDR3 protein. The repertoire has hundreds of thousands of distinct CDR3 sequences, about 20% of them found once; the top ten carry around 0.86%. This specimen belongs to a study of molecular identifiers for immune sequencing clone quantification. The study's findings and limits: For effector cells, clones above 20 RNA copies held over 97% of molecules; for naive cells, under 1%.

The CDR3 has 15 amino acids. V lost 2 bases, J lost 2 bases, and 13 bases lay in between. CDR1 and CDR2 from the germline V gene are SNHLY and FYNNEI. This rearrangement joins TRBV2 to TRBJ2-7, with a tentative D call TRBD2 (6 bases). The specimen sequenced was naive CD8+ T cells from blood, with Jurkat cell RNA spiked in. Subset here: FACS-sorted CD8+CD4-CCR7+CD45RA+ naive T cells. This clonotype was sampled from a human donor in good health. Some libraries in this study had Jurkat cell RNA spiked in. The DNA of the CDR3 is TGTGCCAGCAGTGAACGTGGAGGGTCCCCCTACGAGCAGTACTTC. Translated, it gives CASSERGGSPYEQYF.